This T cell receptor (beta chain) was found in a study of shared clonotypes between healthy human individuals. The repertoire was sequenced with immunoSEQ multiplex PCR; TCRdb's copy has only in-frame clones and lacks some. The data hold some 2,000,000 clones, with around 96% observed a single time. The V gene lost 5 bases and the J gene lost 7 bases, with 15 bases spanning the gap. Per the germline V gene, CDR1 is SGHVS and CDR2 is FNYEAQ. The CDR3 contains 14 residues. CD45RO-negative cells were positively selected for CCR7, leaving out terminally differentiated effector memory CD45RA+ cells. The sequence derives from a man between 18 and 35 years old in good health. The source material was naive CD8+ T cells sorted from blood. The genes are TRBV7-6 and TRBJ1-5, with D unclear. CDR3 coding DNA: TGTGCCAGCAGCCCGACCCTAGGAGGGCAGCCCCAGCATTTT. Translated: CASSPTLGGQPQHF.